This T cell receptor (beta chain) was recorded in a study of identical twins. Findings of the study overall: Insertions were fewer in abundant cord blood beta clonotypes, whereas memory repertoires showed none of this pattern. Within twin pairs, the out-of-frame alpha sequences they shared showed excess low generation probability.

In every case, the donor was a healthy Caucasian. The CDR3 totals 15 residues. CDR1 and CDR2 (germline): MDHEN, SYDVKM. TCRdb re-called the 5' RACE reads with MiXCR, one entry per CDR3 protein. The table includes some 1,600,000 distinct CDR3 sequences, less than 40% detected once. Notes on this clonotype: What it binds is not known. The junction departs from germline at one end; a sequencing error may be responsible.

The receptor was derived from a newborn girl in good health. Material for sequencing was cord blood. The chain employs TRBV28 and TRBJ1-5; the D is unclear. The chain's CDR3 is CTSSSGGVDNQPQHF. Here the CDR3 DNA reads TGTACCAGCAGCTCCGGCGGGGTGGACAATCAGCCCCAGCATTTT.